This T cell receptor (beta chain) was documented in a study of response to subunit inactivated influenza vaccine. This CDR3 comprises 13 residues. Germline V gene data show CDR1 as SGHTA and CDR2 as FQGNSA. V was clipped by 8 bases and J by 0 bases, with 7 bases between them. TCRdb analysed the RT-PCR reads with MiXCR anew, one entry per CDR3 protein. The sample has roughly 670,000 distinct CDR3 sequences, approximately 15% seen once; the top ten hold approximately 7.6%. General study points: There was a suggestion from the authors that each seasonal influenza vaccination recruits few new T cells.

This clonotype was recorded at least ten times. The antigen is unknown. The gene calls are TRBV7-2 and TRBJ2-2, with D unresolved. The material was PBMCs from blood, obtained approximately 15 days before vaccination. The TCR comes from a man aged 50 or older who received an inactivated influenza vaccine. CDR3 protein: CASHPSNTGELFF. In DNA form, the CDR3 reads TGTGCCAGCCACCCTTCGAACACCGGGGAGCTGTTTTTT.